One sample yielded the 21 T cell receptor beta chains listed below, sequenced in a study of T cell changes during pregnancy in multiple sclerosis. Assay: immunoSEQ multiplex PCR; the TCRdb copy retains only in-frame clones and omits some. Of roughly 31,000 clones in the sample, roughly nine tenths were seen once. The input for sequencing was CD8+ T cells from peripheral blood mononuclear cells, taken before pregnancy. Receptor source: a female donor with multiple sclerosis, enrolled in a pregnancy study.

The chain employs TRBV14 and TRBJ1-2, with 9 nucleotides matching TRBD1. V shed 2 bases and J 3 bases; nucleotides not matched to a gene: 7. CDR1 and CDR2 (germline): SGHDN, FVKESK. The CDR3 has 16 residues. The DNA for the CDR3 is TGTGCCAGCAGCCAATCGGGACAGGGCGATTACTATGGCTACACCTTC. It translates to CASSQSGQGDYYGYTF.

This clone was detected once. CDR3 amino acids: CASSGVSRDEQYF. The CDR3 DNA sequence: TGTGCCAGTTCTGGGGTATCGAGGGACGAGCAGTACTTC. V and J are TRBV19 and TRBJ2-7, with a tentative D call TRBD2 (5 bases). The V end lost 8 bases, the J end lost 5 bases, and 16 bases lay between the germline ends. The germline V gene encodes CDR1 LNHDA and CDR2 SQIVND (reference sequence). There are 13 residues in the CDR3.

J is TRBJ1-4 and V is TRBV16, with D unclear. Trimming removed 4 bases at V and 4 bases at J, with 10 bases between. Germline CDR1 and CDR2: KGHSY and FQNENV. The CDR3 runs 14 residues. In nucleotides, the CDR3 is TGTGCCAGCAGCCTCGCCGGGTTTAATGAAAAACTGTTTTTT. Translating gives CASSLAGFNEKLFF.

The chain uses TRBV7-8 and TRBJ1-2; 8 bases match TRBD1. Germline-derived CDR1 and CDR2 are SGHVS and FQNEAQ. Trimming at V came to 6 bases and at J to 7 bases, leaving 10 bases not matched to a gene. CDR3 length: 14 amino acids. The CDR3 region is CASSRQTGDRGYTF. The CDR3 bases are TGTGCCAGCAGTCGACAGACAGGGGACCGTGGCTACACCTTC.

This chain joins TRBV19 and TRBJ2-2; no clear D. V lost 5 bases, J lost 0 bases, and 7 bases lay in between. CDR1 LNHDA and CDR2 SQIVND come from the germline V gene (reference sequence). CDR3 length: 14 residues. In DNA form, the CDR3 reads TGTGCCAGTAGTCTCAGGACGAACACCGGGGAGCTGTTTTTT. It is translated as CASSLRTNTGELFF.

The V call is TRBV7-9, the J call TRBJ1-2, with 7 nucleotides matching TRBD1. The CDR3 has 14 amino acids. J lost 7 bases, V lost 5 bases, and 10 bases had no gene match. Germline V CDR1 and CDR2: SEHNR, FQNEAQ (reference sequence). The CDR3 sequence is CASSHSGQLSGYTF. The CDR3 DNA is TGTGCCAGCAGCCACTCGGGACAGTTGAGTGGCTACACCTTC. Full variable domain (rest looked up from reference TRBV7-9 and TRBJ1-2): DTGVSQNPRHKITKRGQNVTFRCDPISEHNRLYWYRQTLGQGPEFLTYFQNEAQLEKSRLLSDRFSAERPKGSFSTLEIQRTEQGDSAMYLCASSHSGQLSGYTFGSGTRLTVV.

This clone has only one observation. The CDR3 region is CASSLVGGGSYYGYTF. The CDR3 DNA reads TGTGCCAGCAGCTTGGTAGGGGGGGGCAGTTACTATGGCTACACCTTC. The gene calls are TRBV5-5 and TRBJ1-2, with D possibly matching TRBD1 (6 bases). The germline V gene encodes CDR1 SGHKS and CDR2 YYEKEE (reference sequence). Between the trimmed V and J ends, which lost 0 bases and 3 bases, there was a span of 15 bases. The CDR3 totals 16 residues.

The rearrangement joins TRBV5-1 to TRBJ1-2, with 11 bases fitting TRBD1. Per the germline V gene, CDR1 is SGHRS and CDR2 is YFSETQ. Losses at the gene ends were 0 bases for V and 5 bases for J; bases not matched to a gene: 3. The CDR3 runs to 15 residues. The CDR3 protein is CASSLAGTGGYGYTF. In nucleotides, the CDR3 is TGCGCCAGCAGCTTGGCCGGGACAGGGGGTTATGGCTACACCTTC.

CDR3 sequence (DNA): TGTGCCAGTGCGGGCGGGTCGGGAGATGGTGGTGAGCAGTTCTTC. It specifies CASAGGSGDGGEQFF. This rearrangement joins TRBV6-5 to TRBJ2-1, with D perhaps TRBD2 (6 bases). Trimming took 9 bases from V and 9 from J, leaving 24 bases between them. The CDR3 is 15 amino acids. Per the germline V gene, CDR1 is MNHEY and CDR2 is SVGAGI.

This chain uses TRBV7-9 with TRBJ1-1; possible D gene TRBD1, 6 bases. This CDR3 has 13 amino acids. The germline gives CDR1 SEHNR, CDR2 FQNEAQ (reference sequence). Trimming left V 6 bases short and J 0 bases short, with 8 bases between. The CDR3 region has the DNA TGTGCCAGCAGGGACAGTTTGAACACTGAAGCTTTCTTT. This gives the protein CASRDSLNTEAFF.

The chain links TRBV9 to TRBJ2-1, with a tentative D call TRBD2 (5 bases). V lost 4 bases, J lost 11 bases, and 13 bases lay in between. In germline, CDR1 is SGDLS, CDR2 YYNGEE. This CDR3 contains 12 residues. This CDR3 is CASSPGYDQQFF. The CDR3 DNA is TGTGCCAGCAGCCCGGGGTACGACCAGCAGTTCTTC.

V is TRBV12-5 and J is TRBJ1-1; D is possibly TRBD1 (6 bases). Germline V gene lookup returns CDR1 LGHNT and CDR2 FRNRAP. The CDR3 runs 16 residues. Trimming took off 2 bases at V and 1 base at J, with 14 bases between the two ends. In DNA form, the CDR3 reads TGTGCTAGTGGTTTGTTATGGGACACACAGAACACTGAAGCTTTCTTT. Amino acids: CASGLLWDTQNTEAFF.

The J gene is TRBJ1-2, the V gene TRBV4-1; perhaps TRBD1 as D (5 bases). Deletions cut 4 bases from V and 4 bases from J, with 34 bases between. Germline-derived CDR1 and CDR2 are MGHRA and YSYEKL. There are 21 residues in the CDR3. The CDR3 protein is CASSRLGQGLKGAPRTYGYTF. The CDR3 region has the DNA TGCGCCAGCAGCCGGTTGGGGCAGGGTCTTAAGGGTGCCCCGAGGACCTATGGCTACACCTTC.

This chain links TRBV10-3 with TRBJ2-1, with 7 bases identical to TRBD1. CDR1 is ENHRY, CDR2 SYGVKD, per germline. There are 17 residues in the CDR3. V trimming: 3 bases; J trimming: 2 bases; junction bases outside the gene matches: 10. The CDR3, as DNA: TGTGCCATCAGTGATCCGAAGGGGGCCCACGCCTACAATGAGCAGTTCTTC. Encoded protein: CAISDPKGAHAYNEQFF.

This chain links TRBV27 with TRBJ1-2, with 9 bases lining up with TRBD1. CDR1 and CDR2 (germline): MNHEY, SMNVEV (reference sequence). This CDR3 is built from 15 residues. The V and J ends lost 2 bases and 1 base, in that order; junction bases with no gene match: 2. CDR3 DNA: TGTGCCAGCAGTTTAAAGGGACAGGGTAACTATGGCTACACCTTC. Amino acid sequence: CASSLKGQGNYGYTF.

The rearrangement joins TRBV28 to TRBJ2-1; TRBD1 matches at 12 bases. V lost 3 bases, J lost 10 bases, and 7 bases stayed unmatched. CDR1 is MDHEN and CDR2 is SYDVKM in the germline V gene. There are 15 residues in the CDR3. The CDR3 region is CASSFSPGTGGEQFF. CDR3 nucleotide sequence: TGTGCCAGCAGTTTCTCCCCCGGGACAGGGGGCGAGCAGTTCTTC.

This clone was recorded a few times. This chain joins TRBV6-4 and TRBJ2-1; TRBD2 is a possible D gene (6 bases). The ends were cut back, 2 bases at V and 1 base at J, with 12 bases in the middle. CDR3 length: 16 residues. The germline V gene encodes CDR1 MRHNA and CDR2 SNTAGT. CDR3 in DNA: TGTGCCAGCAGTGACGGGGGGAAAGGATCCTACAATGAGCAGTTCTTC. It codes for CASSDGGKGSYNEQFF.

V and J are TRBV19 and TRBJ2-1; 9 positions match TRBD1. The CDR3 is 17 amino acids. CDR1 and CDR2 (germline): LNHDA, SQIVND (reference sequence). Trimming removed 4 bases from V and 5 bases from J; junction bases left unmatched: 12. The chain's CDR3 is CASSSYPGTGQDNEQFF. The CDR3 coding sequence is TGTGCCAGTAGTAGCTACCCCGGGACAGGGCAAGACAATGAGCAGTTCTTC.

The genes are TRBV13 and TRBJ1-1; 8 nucleotides match TRBD1. The CDR3 is 15 amino acids. Germline V gives CDR1 PRHDT, CDR2 FYEKMQ (reference sequence). V lost 4 bases to trimming and J lost 1 base; unmatched junction nucleotides: 5. CDR3 loop: CASSSTGTGNTEAFF. The CDR3 DNA sequence: TGTGCCAGCAGCTCCACCGGGACAGGGAACACTGAAGCTTTCTTT.

V is TRBV30 and J is TRBJ1-1; tentatively, D is TRBD1 (6 bases). The CDR3 runs 13 residues. V lost 2 bases, J lost 5 bases, and 12 bases lay in between. Looked up from germline, CDR1 is GTSNPN and CDR2 is SVGIG (reference sequence). The CDR3 here is CAWSYQGRTEAFF. The DNA for the CDR3 is TGTGCCTGGAGTTATCAGGGGCGGACTGAAGCTTTCTTT.

In this sample, this clone turned up a few times. The chain combines TRBV6-4 with TRBJ2-2; 8 positions match TRBD1. V dropped 0 bases and J dropped 6; count of bases not matched to a gene: 6. The CDR3 has 16 amino acids. The germline gives CDR1 MRHNA, CDR2 SNTAGT. CDR3 in amino acids: CASSDSVAGGSGELFF. The CDR3 region has the DNA TGTGCCAGCAGTGACTCGGTAGCAGGGGGCTCCGGGGAGCTGTTTTTT.